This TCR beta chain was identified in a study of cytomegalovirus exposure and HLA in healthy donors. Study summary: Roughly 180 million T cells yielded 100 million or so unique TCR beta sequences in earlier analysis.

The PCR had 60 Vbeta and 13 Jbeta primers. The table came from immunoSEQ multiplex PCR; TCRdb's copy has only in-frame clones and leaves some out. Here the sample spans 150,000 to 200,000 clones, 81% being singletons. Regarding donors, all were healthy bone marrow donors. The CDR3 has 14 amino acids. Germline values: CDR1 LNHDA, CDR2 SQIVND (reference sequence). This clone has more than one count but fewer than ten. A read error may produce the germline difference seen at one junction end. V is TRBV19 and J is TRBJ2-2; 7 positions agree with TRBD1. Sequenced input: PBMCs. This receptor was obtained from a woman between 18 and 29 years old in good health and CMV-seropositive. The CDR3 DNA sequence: TGTGCCAGTAGTAAGACAGGGAACCCCGGGGAGCTGTTTTTT. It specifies CASSKTGNPGELFF.